A single T cell receptor (beta chain) is shown here with its context. Its antigen is undetermined. The data originate from a study of T cells in localized non-small cell lung cancer. The method was immunoSEQ multiplex PCR; TCRdb's version includes in-frame clones alone and lacks a portion of them. The table lists 15,000 or so clones, 80% to 85% of them singletons. The V end was cut by 7 bases, the J end by 2 bases, with 17 bases between. CDR1 and CDR2 from the germline V gene are SEHNR and FQNEAQ (reference sequence). This CDR3 is built from 15 residues. Study-wide findings and caveats: Longer overall survival was associated with a higher density of T cells in the blood. Of the tissues analyzed, uninvolved adjacent lung showed maximal T cell clonality, greater than tumor.

The receptor was isolated from a female donor older than 55 with stage I squamous cell lung carcinoma. Sequences were derived from peripheral blood, sampled before any cancer treatment. V gene TRBV7-9 combines with J gene TRBJ2-5; D perhaps matches TRBD1 (5 bases). CDR3 DNA sequence: TGTGCCAGCACCGGGCCTCAAAGGGGACAAGAGACCCAGTACTTC. As protein: CASTGPQRGQETQYF. The whole variable domain, remainder taken from reference TRBV7-9 and TRBJ2-5, is DTGVSQNPRHKITKRGQNVTFRCDPISEHNRLYWYRQTLGQGPEFLTYFQNEAQLEKSRLLSDRFSAERPKGSFSTLEIQRTEQGDSAMYLCASTGPQRGQETQYFGPGTRLLVL.